The 17 T cell receptor beta chains presented below share a single source sample, sequenced in a study of shared clonotypes between healthy human individuals. TCRdb's copy holds only in-frame clones and misses some; the assay was immunoSEQ multiplex PCR. The table shows about 110,000 clones, with about 70% occurring only once. Sequences were obtained from memory CD8+ T cells sorted from blood. This sample's subset: CD45RO+ cells pooled with CCR7-negative TemRA cells. These receptors were obtained from a woman aged 25 to 45 in good health.

The rearrangement uses TRBV28 and TRBJ2-2; no firm D call. Trimming stripped 3 bases from V and 4 bases from J, with 12 bases between. Germline CDR1 and CDR2: MDHEN and SYDVKM. The CDR3 sequence is 15 residues long. The CDR3 DNA is TGTGCCAGCAGTTTGCAGGACGTTACCACCGGGGAGCTGTTTTTT. This gives the protein CASSLQDVTTGELFF.

The V gene is TRBV19, the J gene TRBJ1-1; no firm D call. The CDR3 sequence is 13 residues long. The V and J ends lost 2 bases and 3 bases respectively, with 7 bases between them. Germline V gives CDR1 LNHDA, CDR2 SQIVND (reference sequence). The DNA for the CDR3 is TGTGCCAGTAGTATATGGCTGTACACTGAAGCTTTCTTT. This translates into CASSIWLYTEAFF.

This chain joins TRBV2 and TRBJ2-7; D remains ambiguous. This CDR3 spans 14 amino acids. CDR1 and CDR2 from the germline V gene are SNHLY and FYNNEI. V lost 6 bases, J lost 5 bases, and 17 bases lay in between. CDR3 coding DNA: TGTGCCAGCAGCCCTATGATATTGGGCAACGAGCAGTACTTC. Amino acid sequence: CASSPMILGNEQYF.

This sequence joins TRBV7-7 and TRBJ2-5; D remains ambiguous. The CDR3 spans 15 residues. Trimming pared 1 base from V and 3 bases from J, leaving 12 bases between. Germline-derived CDR1 and CDR2 are SSHAT and FNYEAQ (reference sequence). CDR3 nucleotide sequence: TGTGCCAGCAGCTTAGTGTTGCCGGGTGAAGAGACCCAGTACTTC. Its protein is CASSLVLPGEETQYF.

The chain uses TRBV11-2 and TRBJ1-4, with a possible D match to TRBD1 (6 bases). The CDR3 sequence is 17 residues long. Trimming shortened V by 4 bases and J by 1 base, and 16 bases separated the two germline ends. Per germline, CDR1 SGHAT and CDR2 FQNNGV. CDR3 coding DNA: TGTGCCAGCAGCTCCGGGATTCAGGGGATAACTAATGAAAAACTGTTTTTT. This codes for CASSSGIQGITNEKLFF.

This clone was observed a handful of times. The J gene is TRBJ1-5, the V gene TRBV7-9, with D unclear. Germline V lookup: CDR1 SEHNR, CDR2 FQNEAQ (reference sequence). The V end was cut by 1 base, the J end by 5 bases, with 6 bases between. CDR3 length equals 13 residues. CDR3 DNA sequence: TGTGCCAGCAGCTTAGGTCAGGATCAGCCCCAGCATTTT. It specifies CASSLGQDQPQHF.

The gene calls are TRBV7-6 and TRBJ2-1; 14 bases map to TRBD2. The CDR3 runs 16 residues. Per germline, CDR1 SGHVS and CDR2 FNYEAQ. V dropped 0 bases and J dropped 6; count of bases not matched to a gene: 1. The CDR3 nucleotides are TGTGCCAGCAGCTTAGCGGGACTAGCGGGAGTCAATGAGCAGTTCTTC. This translates into CASSLAGLAGVNEQFF.

The sample holds many counts of this clone. The chain joins TRBV4-1 to TRBJ1-5; D gene unclear. CDR3 size: 15 residues. V was trimmed by 3 bases and J by 0 bases, leaving 9 bases between them. CDR1 is MGHRA, CDR2 YSYEKL, per germline. The CDR3 protein is CASSQTRNSNQPQHF. DNA of the CDR3: TGCGCCAGCAGCCAGACAAGAAATAGCAATCAGCCCCAGCATTTT.

CDR3 protein: CASSLMDTTYF. For the CDR3, the DNA is TGTGCCAGCAGCTTGATGGACACCACGTACTTC. The chain combines TRBV5-4 with TRBJ2-7; tentative D call: TRBD1 (5 bases). This CDR3 is 11 amino acids long. V was clipped by 1 base and J by 12 bases, with 11 bases between them. Germline V gene lookup returns CDR1 SGHNT and CDR2 YYREEE (reference sequence).

The V and J genes are TRBV25-1 and TRBJ2-7; D might be TRBD1 (5 bases). CDR1 is MGHDK and CDR2 is SYGVNS in the germline V gene. The CDR3 runs to 15 residues. Trimming shortened V by 2 bases and J by 2 bases, and 13 bases separated the two germline ends. The CDR3: CASSEGDRGPYEQYF. CDR3 in DNA: TGTGCCAGCAGTGAAGGGGATAGGGGTCCCTACGAGCAGTACTTC.

V and J are TRBV5-1 and TRBJ2-2; the D gene is possibly TRBD2 (6 bases). Germline V lookup: CDR1 SGHRS, CDR2 YFSETQ. There are 19 residues in the CDR3. V was clipped by 0 bases and J by 2 bases, with 20 bases between them. CDR3 residues: CASSLEPPGGSGNTGELFF. In DNA form, the CDR3 reads TGCGCCAGCAGCTTGGAACCACCCGGTGGTAGCGGAAACACCGGGGAGCTGTTTTTT.

This rearrangement joins TRBV5-1 to TRBJ1-1; D unresolved. The CDR3 extends over 11 amino acids. The germline V and J ends were trimmed by 3 bases and 1 base, with 1 base remaining between them. Germline lookup yields CDR1 SGHRS and CDR2 YFSETQ. The CDR3: CASSSNTEAFF. Written as DNA, the CDR3 is TGCGCCAGCAGCTCGAACACTGAAGCTTTCTTT.

The chain combines TRBV7-2 with TRBJ2-5; 7 bases are a match to TRBD1. The J call is in doubt because the DNA end fits TRBJ2-7 better. Looked up from germline, CDR1 is SGHTA and CDR2 is FQGNSA. This CDR3 is built from 16 residues. CDR3 sequence (DNA): TGTGCCAGCAGCTTAGCCATACAGGGGAGTTCCTACGAGCAGTACTTC. This translates into CASSLAIQGSSYEQYF.

This chain connects TRBV7-2 to TRBJ2-7; 9 nucleotides match TRBD2. Germline lookup yields CDR1 SGHTA and CDR2 FQGNSA. The CDR3 loop spans 15 amino acids. V trimming: 1 base; J trimming: 4 bases; junction bases outside the gene matches: 5. The CDR3 spells CASSLGAGGPYEQYF. The CDR3 DNA follows: TGTGCCAGCAGCTTAGGTGCGGGAGGGCCGTACGAGCAGTACTTC.

The chain recombines TRBV6-1 with TRBJ2-7, with D maybe TRBD2 (5 bases). Trimming took off 6 bases at V and 3 bases at J, with 15 bases between the two ends. The CDR3 has 14 amino acids. Looked up from germline, CDR1 is MNHNS and CDR2 is SASEGT. CDR3 nucleotides: TGTGCCAGCAGCTCTAGAGGGCTTGTCTACGAGCAGTACTTC. Its translation is CASSSRGLVYEQYF.

This clone was detected a few times. The chain joins TRBV18 to TRBJ2-7, with D uncertain. The V gene's germline CDR1 is KGHSH and CDR2 LQKENI. V was clipped by 6 bases and J by 1 base, with 7 bases between them. This CDR3 comprises 12 residues. The CDR3 DNA sequence: TGTGCCAGCTCTATGTATTCCTACGAGCAGTACTTC. It codes for CASSMYSYEQYF.

This chain uses TRBV5-4 with TRBJ2-7; D is possibly TRBD1 or TRBD2 (7 bases each). V lost 2 bases and J 4 bases, leaving 13 bases between the germline ends. Germline-derived CDR1 and CDR2 are SGHNT and YYREEE (reference sequence). This CDR3 is built from 14 residues. The chain's CDR3 is CASSFQGGAYEQYF. In DNA form, the CDR3 reads TGTGCCAGCAGCTTTCAGGGGGGGGCTTACGAGCAGTACTTC.